Listed below are T cell receptor beta chains from one sample, sequenced in a study of blood T cell repertoires in COVID-19. TCRdb's table, derived via immunoSEQ multiplex PCR, lists solely in-frame clones and lacks some. The sample contains approximately 140,000 clones, around 84% of which appear only once. Material for sequencing was peripheral blood. The receptor source for this set is a woman of 80 years or more with acute or convalescent COVID-19. CDR3s leave out the opening cysteine and the closing phenylalanine or tryptophan.

j_call: TRBJ2-7; v_call: TRBV29-1; cdr3_aa: SVEDLGQPYEQY
j_call: TRBJ1-5; v_call: TRBV2; cdr3_aa: ASSEEQVYSNQPQH
j_call: TRBJ2-1; v_call: TRBV27; cdr3_aa: ASGSEGLRQF
j_call: TRBJ2-1; v_call: TRBV18; cdr3_aa: ASSPPGRNVYNEQF
j_call: TRBJ1-1; v_call: TRBV29-1; cdr3_aa: SVQDRDENSEAF
j_call: TRBJ2-1; v_call: TRBV2; cdr3_aa: ASRTSGSDNEQF
j_call: TRBJ2-2; v_call: TRBV9; cdr3_aa: ASSGSQGRTGELF
j_call: TRBJ1-3; v_call: TRBV30; cdr3_aa: AWRGQAVGNTIY
j_call: TRBJ1-2; v_call: TRBV7-9; cdr3_aa: ASSFSNPTGENRRGGYT
j_call: TRBJ2-1; v_call: TRBV3-1/TRBV3-2; cdr3_aa: ASSLLPAGTSAYNEQF
j_call: TRBJ2-7; v_call: TRBV2; cdr3_aa: ASTSRDSYEQY
j_call: TRBJ1-1; v_call: TRBV10-2; cdr3_aa: ASRAGQGPNTEAF
j_call: TRBJ2-1; v_call: TRBV7-8; cdr3_aa: ASSLVERPPYNEQF
j_call: TRBJ2-5; v_call: TRBV7-2; cdr3_aa: ASSSSGGAGETQY
j_call: TRBJ1-6; v_call: TRBV5-1; cdr3_aa: ASSSTTGDNSPLH
j_call: TRBJ1-5; v_call: TRBV4-1; cdr3_aa: ASSPGDSAQPQH
j_call: TRBJ2-5; v_call: TRBV5-1; cdr3_aa: ASSLDEGATQY
j_call: TRBJ2-5; v_call: TRBV27; cdr3_aa: ASSGQPQETQY
j_call: TRBJ2-5; v_call: TRBV27; cdr3_aa: ASSLSSGYETQY
j_call: TRBJ1-2; v_call: TRBV10-1; cdr3_aa: ASSDSTGGNYGYT
j_call: TRBJ1-5; v_call: TRBV30; cdr3_aa: AWSVEANQPQH
j_call: TRBJ1-3; v_call: TRBV7-2; cdr3_aa: ASSLAGRDTIY
j_call: TRBJ1-1; v_call: TRBV19; cdr3_aa: ASSIARDTEAF
j_call: TRBJ2-5; v_call: TRBV5-5; cdr3_aa: ASSGTSGWYQETQY
j_call: TRBJ1-2; v_call: TRBV24-1; cdr3_aa: ATSVSRGSGGPYNYGYT
j_call: TRBJ1-1; v_call: TRBV7-9; cdr3_aa: ASSPKWDTLNTEAF
j_call: TRBJ2-5; v_call: TRBV6-6; cdr3_aa: ASSVAGDGTQY
j_call: TRBJ2-7; v_call: TRBV7-2; cdr3_aa: ASSLVSAGVYEQY
j_call: TRBJ1-6; v_call: TRBV18; cdr3_aa: ASSPWAAGDNSPLH
j_call: TRBJ2-5; v_call: TRBV3-1/TRBV3-2; cdr3_aa: ASSQDLLAGVQETQY
j_call: TRBJ2-7; v_call: TRBV21-1; cdr3_aa: ASSKDRTSGSGDAYEQY
j_call: TRBJ1-6; v_call: TRBV7-6; cdr3_aa: ASSSGTVSPLH
j_call: TRBJ1-5; v_call: TRBV18; cdr3_aa: ASSPWEVGQPQH
j_call: TRBJ1-3; v_call: TRBV6-5; cdr3_aa: ASTEVISGNTIY
j_call: TRBJ1-1; v_call: TRBV5-5; cdr3_aa: ASSLQQGPAF
j_call: TRBJ2-7; v_call: TRBV6-2/TRBV6-3; cdr3_aa: ASSLIAGGIYEQY
j_call: TRBJ1-1; v_call: TRBV2; cdr3_aa: ASADRFLNTEAF
j_call: TRBJ2-5; v_call: TRBV11-2; cdr3_aa: ASSLVRSRDIQETQY
j_call: TRBJ1-5; v_call: TRBV5-5; cdr3_aa: ASSPDRGWGNQPQH
j_call: TRBJ2-3; v_call: TRBV7-2; cdr3_aa: ASSSHLAVLTDTQY
j_call: TRBJ1-2; v_call: TRBV6-6; cdr3_aa: ASSSSGYRAGDGYT
j_call: TRBJ1-1; v_call: TRBV6-5; cdr3_aa: ASSYVGAQGAEAF
j_call: TRBJ1-2; v_call: TRBV6-2/TRBV6-3; cdr3_aa: ASSYSGGTDRIRYYGYT
j_call: TRBJ1-2; v_call: TRBV5-6; cdr3_aa: ASSMGDIGTNYGYT
j_call: TRBJ1-6; v_call: TRBV10-1; cdr3_aa: ASSEQGNSPLH
j_call: TRBJ1-2; v_call: TRBV2; cdr3_aa: ASSADRGHPYGYT